What follows are 10 T cell receptor beta chains derived from one specimen sequenced in a study of blood T cell repertoires in COVID-19. Repertoires were generated with immunoSEQ multiplex PCR, while TCRdb's copy carries only in-frame clones and drops some. This sample has roughly 53,000 clones, with approximately 80% found just once. Sequencing used peripheral blood. These receptor sequences come from a human donor in a cohort sampled during active COVID-19.

The genes are TRBV28 and TRBJ1-6, with D unresolved. This CDR3 contains 12 residues. V lost 7 bases to trimming and J lost 13 bases, with 14 bases between them. The V gene's germline CDR1 is MDHEN and CDR2 SYDVKM. The CDR3 DNA is TGTGCCAGCATGTCGGGGAGCGGTCCCCTCCACTTT. This gives the protein CASMSGSGPLHF.

This clone turned up a few times. The chain couples TRBV7-8 to TRBJ2-3, with D unresolved. Trimming left V 5 bases short and J 3 bases short, with 12 bases between. Germline V gives CDR1 SGHVS, CDR2 FQNEAQ. This CDR3 region has 14 residues. CDR3 amino acids: CASSRLPPTDTQYF. For the CDR3, the DNA is TGTGCCAGCAGCAGACTGCCCCCGACAGATACGCAGTATTTT.

For this clone: The same CDR3 can be traced to other DNA sequences in this sample. The V and J genes are TRBV5-8 and TRBJ2-1, with 9 nucleotides matching TRBD2. The CDR3 covers 14 residues. J was trimmed by 10 bases and V by 7 bases; bases with no gene match: 12. Germline V gene sequence: CDR1 SGHTS, CDR2 YDEGEE. CDR3 in DNA: TGTGCCAGCCGGGGGGGGGCTAGCGGGGAGGAGCAGTTCTTC. It is translated as CASRGGASGEEQFF. Based on the CDR3 plus reference TRBV5-8 and TRBJ2-1, the full variable domain is EAGVTQSPTHLIKTRGQQATLRCSPISGHTSVYWYQQALGLGLQFLLWYDEGEERNRGNFPPRFSGRQFPNYSSELNVNALELEDSALYLCASRGGASGEEQFFGPGTRLTVL.

V gene TRBV11-2 combines with J gene TRBJ2-1; 7 bases are shared with TRBD1. This CDR3 has 16 amino acids. V lost 5 bases, J lost 0 bases, and 7 bases stayed unmatched. The V gene's germline CDR1 is SGHAT and CDR2 FQNNGV. The CDR3 is CASSLRTGSSYNEQFF. The CDR3 coding sequence is TGTGCCAGCAGCCTCCGGACAGGAAGCTCCTACAATGAGCAGTTCTTC. Supplemented by reference TRBV11-2 and TRBJ2-1, the full variable domain reads EAGVAQSPRYKIIEKRQSVAFWCNPISGHATLYWYQQILGQGPKLLIQFQNNGVVDDSQLPKDRFSAERLKGVDSTLKIQPAKLEDSAVYLCASSLRTGSSYNEQFFGPGTRLTVL.

The chain has TRBV4-1 and TRBJ1-2; 10 bases agree with TRBD1. The length of the CDR3 is 16 residues. Germline CDR1 reads MGHRA; CDR2 reads YSYEKL. J gave up 7 bases and V 4 bases, and 12 bases lay outside the gene matches. The DNA for the CDR3 is TGCGCCAGCAGCCTAGACCGGGACAGGGGCTTTCTTGGCTACACCTTC. Its protein product is CASSLDRDRGFLGYTF.

A few counts support this clone. DNA for the CDR3: TGTGCCAGCAGCTTCTCGGCAGGGAACGAGCAGTACTTC. Its protein product is CASSFSAGNEQYF. The gene calls are TRBV7-9 and TRBJ2-7, with D perhaps TRBD1 (5 bases). Trimming took off 3 bases at V and 5 bases at J, with 11 bases between the two ends. CDR1 and CDR2 (germline): SEHNR, FQNEAQ (reference sequence). The CDR3 loop spans 13 amino acids.

The chain links TRBV4-1 to TRBJ2-3; TRBD2 matches at 14 bases. The ends lost 5 bases at V and 5 bases at J; junction bases unmatched: 9. Germline V gene sequence: CDR1 MGHRA, CDR2 YSYEKL. The CDR3 contains 17 residues. CDR3 sequence (DNA): TGCGCCAGCAGCTACAAGACTAGCGGGGGGGCGGGAGATACGCAGTATTTT. Translation: CASSYKTSGGAGDTQYF.

The rearrangement links TRBV4-1 to TRBJ2-7, with D unclear. Trimming took 1 base from V and 0 from J, leaving 13 bases between them. Per the germline V gene, CDR1 is MGHRA and CDR2 is YSYEKL. The CDR3 contains 16 residues. CDR3 bases: TGCGCCAGCAGCCAAGGGTCAAGTAGTTCCTCCTACGAGCAGTACTTC. Protein product: CASSQGSSSSSYEQYF.

V gene TRBV24-1 combines with J gene TRBJ2-6; D unclear. Germline-derived CDR1 and CDR2 are KGHDR and SFDVKD. CDR3 length: 15 amino acids. The ends were cut back, 4 bases at V and 5 bases at J, with 11 bases in the middle. As DNA, the CDR3 is TGTGCCACCAGTGACGGAGAGGAACGGGCCAACGTCCTGACTTTC. Translating gives CATSDGEERANVLTF.

The CDR3: CRGYYGYTF. The CDR3 bases are TGTCGGGGTTATTATGGCTACACCTTC. J is TRBJ1-2 and V is TRBV19, with D unresolved. The CDR3 consists of 9 residues. CDR1 is LNHDA, CDR2 SQIVND, per germline (reference sequence).